In this sample, the clone carrying this T cell receptor (beta chain) turned up many times. Amplification of TCR alpha and beta CDR3 regions from RNA used iRepertoire nested multiplex PCR. TCRdb processed the multiplex PCR reads anew with MiXCR; each CDR3 protein has one entry. The sample holds around 100,000 distinct CDR3 sequences; under 30% are singletons and the top ten take about 40%. This CDR3 spans 13 amino acids. Trimming removed 4 bases at V and 7 bases at J, with 16 bases between. The germline V gene has CDR1 DFQATT and CDR2 SNEGSKA (reference sequence). The data derive from a study of glioma-infiltrating T cells.

The rearrangement joins TRBV20-1 to TRBJ1-2; D perhaps matches TRBD1 (5 bases). The specimen was glioma tissue, nonneoplastic brain tissue, or PBMCs (not recorded which). The sequence derives from a human donor with low-grade glioma or glioblastoma, undergoing nonglioma brain surgery, or in good health (not recorded which). The CDR3 is CSANQGAGIGYTF. For the CDR3, the DNA is TGCAGTGCTAACCAGGGCGCGGGAATTGGCTACACCTTC.